Listed below are T cell receptor beta chains from one sample, sequenced in a study of T cell responses to AZD1222 COVID-19 vaccine. Repertoires were generated with immunoSEQ multiplex PCR, while TCRdb's copy carries only in-frame clones and drops some. The sample lists around 140,000 clones; about 90% were seen once. The source material was peripheral blood, sampled 28 days after the second AZD1222 dose. These receptors were taken from an adult who received the AZD1222 COVID-19 vaccine. The CDR3 runs from the conserved cysteine through the conserved F or W. Each record gives: clone size, CDR3 length, J gene, D gene, V gene, CDR3 protein, CDR3 DNA. D genes are given only for firm matches. Only part of the rows carry a size: once, few, many, or a class if the clone is expanded.

size: .
length: 15
J: TRBJ1-4
D: .
V: TRBV7-9
CDR3: CASSPKRISNEKLFF
DNA: TGTGCCAGCAGCCCGAAGCGGATATCTAATGAAAAACTGTTTTTT

size: .
length: 16
J: TRBJ2-1
D: .
V: TRBV7-3
CDR3: CASSPPPGLDPNEQFF
DNA: TGTGCCAGCAGCCCCCCGCCGGGACTGGATCCTAACGAGCAGTTCTTC

size: .
length: 16
J: TRBJ1-5
D: TRBD1
V: TRBV27
CDR3: CASSLRGTDGNQPQHF
DNA: TGTGCCAGCAGTTTAAGGGGGACAGATGGGAATCAGCCCCAGCATTTT

size: .
length: 14
J: TRBJ1-6
D: TRBD1
V: TRBV7-2
CDR3: CASSLERGPSPLHF
DNA: TGTGCCAGCAGCTTAGAGAGGGGGCCTTCACCCCTCCACTTT

size: .
length: 13
J: TRBJ1-2
D: .
V: TRBV7-3
CDR3: CASSYGTRYGYTF
DNA: TGTGCCAGCAGCTACGGCACGAGGTATGGCTACACCTTC

size: .
length: 14
J: TRBJ1-2
D: TRBD1
V: TRBV7-9
CDR3: CASSARTGNYGYTF
DNA: TGTGCCAGCAGCGCCCGGACAGGGAACTATGGCTACACCTTC

size: .
length: 16
J: TRBJ1-5
D: .
V: TRBV19
CDR3: CASSIDIQGHGQPQHF
DNA: TGTGCCAGTAGTATAGATATACAGGGTCACGGTCAGCCCCAGCATTTT

size: .
length: 16
J: TRBJ2-1
D: .
V: TRBV7-8
CDR3: CASSLIIGGAYNEQFF
DNA: TGTGCCAGCAGCTTAATAATAGGAGGGGCGTACAATGAGCAGTTCTTC

size: .
length: 15
J: TRBJ1-2
D: .
V: TRBV3-1/TRBV3-2
CDR3: CASSQVPGLTYGYTF
DNA: TGTGCCAGCAGCCAAGTTCCAGGGCTAACCTATGGCTACACCTTC

size: .
length: 15
J: TRBJ1-1
D: TRBD1
V: TRBV5-1
CDR3: CASSGGQGVRTEAFF
DNA: TGCGCCAGCAGCGGGGGACAGGGGGTACGCACTGAAGCTTTCTTT

size: .
length: 14
J: TRBJ2-7
D: .
V: TRBV3-1/TRBV3-2
CDR3: CASSQEQWSYEQYF
DNA: TGTGCCAGCAGCCAAGAACAATGGTCCTACGAGCAGTACTTC

size: .
length: 17
J: TRBJ1-6
D: .
V: TRBV27
CDR3: CASSHQRVSSYNSPLHF
DNA: TGTGCCAGCAGCCACCAGAGGGTCAGCTCCTATAATTCACCCCTCCACTTT

size: .
length: 14
J: TRBJ1-4
D: TRBD1
V: TRBV18
CDR3: CASSPGTGNEKLFF
DNA: TGTGCCAGCTCACCCGGGACAGGGAATGAAAAACTGTTTTTT

size: .
length: 16
J: TRBJ2-5
D: TRBD2
V: TRBV11-2
CDR3: CASSLVTSGGEETQYF
DNA: TGTGCCAGCAGCTTAGTCACTAGCGGGGGGGAAGAGACCCAGTACTTC

size: .
length: 17
J: TRBJ2-3
D: .
V: TRBV4-2
CDR3: CASSQDIHRGRGDTQYF
DNA: TGTGCCAGCAGCCAAGATATTCATAGGGGCCGGGGAGATACGCAGTATTTT

size: few
length: 15
J: TRBJ1-2
D: TRBD1
V: TRBV4-3
CDR3: CASSQMTGANYGYTF
DNA: TGCGCCAGCAGCCAGATGACAGGGGCGAACTATGGCTACACCTTC

size: .
length: 13
J: TRBJ1-5
D: TRBD1
V: TRBV13
CDR3: CASSYDRGQPQHF
DNA: TGTGCCAGCAGCTATGACAGGGGTCAGCCCCAGCATTTT

size: .
length: 18
J: TRBJ2-3
D: TRBD2
V: TRBV30
CDR3: CAWSLGAGGSLSTDTQYF
DNA: TGTGCCTGGAGTTTAGGAGCGGGAGGCTCCCTTAGCACAGATACGCAGTATTTT

size: .
length: 14
J: TRBJ2-7
D: .
V: TRBV6-1
CDR3: CASSEAPQTYEQYF
DNA: TGTGCCAGCAGTGAAGCGCCACAGACGTACGAGCAGTACTTC

size: .
length: 15
J: TRBJ2-1
D: .
V: TRBV6-6
CDR3: CASSYSRQEYNEQFF
DNA: TGTGCCAGCAGTTACTCGAGGCAAGAATACAATGAGCAGTTCTTC

size: .
length: 16
J: TRBJ1-4
D: .
V: TRBV7-9
CDR3: CASSLGTDSFNEKLFF
DNA: TGTGCCAGCAGCTTAGGGACCGACAGCTTCAATGAAAAACTGTTTTTT

size: few
length: 16
J: TRBJ1-5
D: .
V: TRBV24-1
CDR3: CATSGGGLNSNQPQHF
DNA: TGTGCCACCAGTGGCGGGGGCCTCAATAGCAATCAGCCCCAGCATTTT

size: .
length: 15
J: TRBJ1-3
D: .
V: TRBV5-1
CDR3: CASREPGLSGNTIYF
DNA: TGCGCCAGCCGGGAGCCAGGTCTCTCTGGAAACACCATATATTTT